This T cell receptor (beta chain) stems from a study of T-cell memory formation after mild COVID-19. General study findings and limits: The finding that pre-infection memory included some responding clones suggested that cross-reactive memory joined.

Using its own MiXCR run on the 5' RACE reads, TCRdb lists one record per CDR3 protein. Among 380,000 or so distinct CDR3 sequences listed, about 15% were seen once. On this clonotype itself: Its antigen is still unknown.

This sequence originates from a man aged 18 to 29 who had mild COVID-19 (a few samples of this study predate the infection). Cell type and time point are not known. Sequencing was done on a sample of PBMCs or a T cell subset sorted from them (not recorded which).

For the CDR3, the DNA is TGCAGTGCTCGGGGGGGAGGGAATCAGCCCCAGCATTTT. This translates into CSARGGGNQPQHF. The chain employs TRBV20-1 and TRBJ1-5, with a tentative D call TRBD1 (5 bases). The length of the CDR3 is 13 residues. CDR1 and CDR2 from the germline V gene are DFQATT and SNEGSKA (reference sequence). V was clipped by 5 bases and J by 4 bases, with 12 bases between them.